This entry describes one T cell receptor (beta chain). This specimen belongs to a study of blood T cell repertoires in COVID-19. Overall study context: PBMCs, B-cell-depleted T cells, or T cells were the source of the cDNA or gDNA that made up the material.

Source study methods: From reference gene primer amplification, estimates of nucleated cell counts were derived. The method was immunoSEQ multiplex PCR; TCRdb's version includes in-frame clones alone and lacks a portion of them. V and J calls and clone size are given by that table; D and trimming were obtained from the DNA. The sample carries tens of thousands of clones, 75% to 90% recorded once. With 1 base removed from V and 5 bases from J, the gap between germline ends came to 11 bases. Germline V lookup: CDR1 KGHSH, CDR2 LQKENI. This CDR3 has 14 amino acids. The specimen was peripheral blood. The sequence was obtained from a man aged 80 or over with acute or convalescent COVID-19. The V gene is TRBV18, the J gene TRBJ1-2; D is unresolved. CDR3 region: CASSPRQREYGYTF. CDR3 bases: TGTGCCAGCTCACCACGCCAAAGAGAGTATGGCTACACCTTC.